Sequencing of this T cell receptor beta chain was carried out in a study of a mutant IDH1 vaccine in newly diagnosed glioma. Study-level information: Once 4-6 weeks had passed after radiotherapy alone, vaccination started, or it started with temozolomide cycles.

Of note for this clone: What it recognizes is unknown.

This sample's time point: week 5, during vaccination. What each vaccine dose contained was 300 ug of mutant IDH1 20-mer peptide, accompanied by topical imiquimod. Clones were sequenced by immunoSEQ multiplex PCR, and TCRdb holds only the in-frame ones, with some missing. Of 50,000 to 70,000 clones listed, around 82% were seen once; the top ten hold over 3%. Deletions cut 7 bases from V and 4 bases from J, with 17 bases between. The CDR3 length is 15 residues. The germline V gene has CDR1 MNHNS and CDR2 SASEGT. The source was PBMCs, collected from a glioma patient whose treatment included an IDH1 peptide vaccine. The TCR originated in a woman between 18 and 29 years old with glioma. Some clones in this sample may be carry-over from other donors' samples. This chain uses TRBV6-1 with TRBJ1-5; D is possibly TRBD1 (5 bases). CDR3 region: CASKREGMGNQPQHF. The CDR3 nucleotides are TGTGCCAGCAAGAGGGAGGGGATGGGTAATCAGCCCCAGCATTTT.